This T cell receptor beta chain was documented in a study of early stage breast cancer tumors. This clone was picked up a small number of times. Each sample had two DNA replicates, about 0.52 ug blood or approximately 1.5 ug tissue. The method was immunoSEQ multiplex PCR; TCRdb's version includes in-frame clones alone and lacks a portion of them. The data show around 14,000 clones, roughly 83% seen once. The V gene's germline CDR1 is GTSNPN and CDR2 SVGIG (reference sequence). V was pared by 1 base and J by 4 bases, with 8 bases between. The CDR3 loop spans 13 amino acids. The sequence came from a person in their twenties or thirties with breast cancer. The sequencing sample was made of normal breast tissue next to the tumor. The V call is TRBV30, the J call TRBJ1-5; TRBD1 is a possible D gene (6 bases). CDR3 residues: CAWSGGGNQPQHF. CDR3 DNA: TGTGCCTGGAGTGGAGGGGGAAATCAGCCCCAGCATTTT.